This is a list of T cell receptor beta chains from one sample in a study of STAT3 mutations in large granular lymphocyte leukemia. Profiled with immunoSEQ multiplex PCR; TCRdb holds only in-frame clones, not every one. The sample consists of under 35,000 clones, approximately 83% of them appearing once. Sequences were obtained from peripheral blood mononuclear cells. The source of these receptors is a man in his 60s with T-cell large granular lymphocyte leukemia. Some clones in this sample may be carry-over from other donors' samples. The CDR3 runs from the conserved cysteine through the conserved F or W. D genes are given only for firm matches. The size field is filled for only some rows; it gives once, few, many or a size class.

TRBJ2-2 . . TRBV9 TGTGCCAGCAGCGTCGGGGGGGAGCTGTTTTTT CASSVGGELFF
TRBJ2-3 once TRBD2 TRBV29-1 TGCAGCGTGACACGGACTAGCGGGAGGGGTACGCAGTATTTT CSVTRTSGRGTQYF
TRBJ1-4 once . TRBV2 TGTGCCAGCTTCCCTGGACCATCGAGAGGTGAAAAACTGTTTTTT CASFPGPSRGEKLFF
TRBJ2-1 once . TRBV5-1 TGCGCCAGCAGCCAAGACAGTTACAATGAGCAGTTCTTC CASSQDSYNEQFF
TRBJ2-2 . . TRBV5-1 TGCGCCAGCAGCTTGGTCCGAACCGGAGGCACCGGGGAGCTGTTTTTT CASSLVRTGGTGELFF
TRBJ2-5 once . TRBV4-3 TGCGCCAGCAGCCCCGGGGTCCGCGAGACCCAGTACTTC CASSPGVRETQYF
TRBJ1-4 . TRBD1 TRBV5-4 TGTGCCAGCAGCTTGTGGGGGACAGGGAATGAAAAACTGTTTTTT CASSLWGTGNEKLFF
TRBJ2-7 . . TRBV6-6 TGTGCCAGCAGCCGCTTGTCAGTCTACGAGCAGTACTTC CASSRLSVYEQYF
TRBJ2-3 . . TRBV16 TGTGCCAGCAGCCTCCGGACAGACTCAGATACGCAGTATTTT CASSLRTDSDTQYF
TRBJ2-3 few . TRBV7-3 TGTGCCAGCAGTCGCTTTGGACCCAGCACAGATACGCAGTATTTT CASSRFGPSTDTQYF
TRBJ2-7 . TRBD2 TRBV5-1 TGCGCCAGCAGCCCCTGGAAGGGTAGCGGGACCTTGTCTGACTACGAGCAGTACTTC CASSPWKGSGTLSDYEQYF
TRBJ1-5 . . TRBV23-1 TGCGCCAGCAGTCAATCGGTGTGGGCCGATAGCAATCAGCCCCAGCATTTT CASSQSVWADSNQPQHF
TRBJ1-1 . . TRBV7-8 TGTGCCAGCAGCTTAGATAGGGGGTCTGAAGCTTTCTTT CASSLDRGSEAFF
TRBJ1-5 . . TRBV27 TGTGCCAGCAGCGCACCCTATCAGCCCCAGCATTTT CASSAPYQPQHF
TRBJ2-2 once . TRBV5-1 TGCGCCAGCAGCTTGGCGATTACCGGGGAGCTGTTTTTT CASSLAITGELFF
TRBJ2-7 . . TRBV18 TGTGCCAGCTCACCGTCCCCGATGACCTACGAGCAGTACTTC CASSPSPMTYEQYF
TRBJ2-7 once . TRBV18 TGTGCCAGCTCACCAACTGTCTACGAGCAGTACTTC CASSPTVYEQYF
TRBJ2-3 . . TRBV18 TGTGCCAGCTCACCCCCCACCCCAGATACGCAGTATTTT CASSPPTPDTQYF
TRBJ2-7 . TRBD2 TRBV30 TGTGCCTGGAGTGTATGGGGGAGGGCCTACGAGCAGTACTTC CAWSVWGRAYEQYF
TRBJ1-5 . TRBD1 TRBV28 TGTGCCACCCGGGACAGTTTATCGCCCCAGCATTTT CATRDSLSPQHF
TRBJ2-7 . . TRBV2 TGTGCCAGCAGTTTAGCACCCAGAAACTACGAGCAGTACTTC CASSLAPRNYEQYF
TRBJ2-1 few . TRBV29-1 TGCAGCGTTGTGGGTCGACGTGACAATGAGCAGTTCTTC CSVVGRRDNEQFF